This T cell receptor beta chain was retrieved from a study of cytomegalovirus exposure and HLA in healthy donors. V was shortened by 7 bases and J by 3 bases, with 16 bases between the two germline ends. This CDR3 has 14 residues. Germline CDR1 MNHNY, CDR2 SVGAGI (reference sequence). Study results and limitations: Cytomegalovirus-associated status was assigned to about 180 TCR beta chains.

On this clone: Its antigen is undetermined.

PCR primers comprised 60 Vbeta and 13 Jbeta primers. This table comes from immunoSEQ multiplex PCR, and its TCRdb copy is limited to in-frame clones, with some not included. Its clone listing holds around 100,000 clones. The sequence was obtained from a man aged 40-49 years in good health and CMV-seropositive. This chain links TRBV6-6 with TRBJ2-7, with D tentatively TRBD1 (6 bases). Sequencing was done on a sample of PBMCs. For the CDR3, the DNA is TGTGCCAGCAACCTAGGACAGACCATCTACGAGCAGTACTTC. It is translated as CASNLGQTIYEQYF.